These 15 T cell receptor beta chains originate from one sample sequenced in a study of OX40 agonist ivuxolimab in advanced cancers. Generated by immunoSEQ multiplex PCR, the TCRdb table keeps only in-frame clones and is missing some. The data show about 45,000 clones, approximately 88% seen once. The sequencing used CD4+ or CD8+ T cells sorted from blood, collected in a trial of the OX40 agonist ivuxolimab. The receptors were gathered from an adult with an advanced solid tumor such as melanoma, head and neck, liver or kidney cancer.

V is TRBV9 and J is TRBJ2-2; a weak D match, TRBD2 (5 bases). This CDR3 is built from 17 residues. Germline CDR1 SGDLS, CDR2 YYNGEE. V lost 5 bases, J lost 4 bases, and 21 bases lay in between. In nucleotides, the CDR3 is TGTGCCAGCAGTCCTAAGGCCGGCGGGCAGGTCACCGGGGAGCTGTTTTTT. Translating gives CASSPKAGGQVTGELFF.

The chain employs TRBV6-4 and TRBJ1-2; TRBD1 is a possible D gene (5 bases). The CDR3 totals 15 residues. CDR1 MRHNA and CDR2 SNTAGT come from the germline V gene. With 3 bases removed from V and 2 bases from J, the gap between germline ends came to 13 bases. The CDR3 nucleotides read TGTGCCAGCAGTGATCATAAGGGACCCAACTATGGCTACACCTTC. This codes for CASSDHKGPNYGYTF.

The J gene is TRBJ2-5, the V gene TRBV27, with 12 bases matching TRBD1. The J call may be incorrect, as the DNA end agrees better with TRBJ2-7. Germline CDR1 and CDR2: MNHEY and SMNVEV (reference sequence). The CDR3 loop spans 16 amino acids. The CDR3 DNA sequence: TGTGCCAGCAGTTTATCGGGGACAGGGGGCTTCTACGAGCAGTACTTC. This codes for CASSLSGTGGFYEQYF.

The chain couples TRBV4-2 to TRBJ2-7; no clear D. This CDR3 comprises 17 residues. V was trimmed by 5 bases and J by 1 base, leaving 21 bases between them. The V gene's germline CDR1 is LGHNA and CDR2 YNFKEQ. The CDR3 DNA reads TGTGCCAGCAGCTTAGAGGTTAGGCCTACAGAGTCCTACGAGCAGTACTTC. It yields the protein CASSLEVRPTESYEQYF.

The chain recombines TRBV29-1 with TRBJ1-2, with TRBD1 matching 7 bases. Germline CDR1 SQVTM, CDR2 ANQGSEA. There are 13 residues in the CDR3. Trimming at V came to 1 base and at J to 8 bases, leaving 7 bases not matched to a gene. The CDR3 is CSVEGGGGGGYTF. The CDR3 region has the DNA TGCAGCGTTGAAGGAGGGGGCGGAGGAGGCTACACCTTC.

This chain connects TRBV9 to TRBJ2-1, with 7 bases aligning to TRBD2. This CDR3 contains 15 residues. Trimming cost V 0 bases and J 6 bases; bases outside gene matches: 6. Germline CDR1 reads SGDLS; CDR2 reads YYNGEE. CDR3 residues: CASSVDGGTFNEQFF. For the CDR3, the DNA is TGTGCCAGCAGCGTAGACGGGGGGACCTTCAATGAGCAGTTCTTC.

The rearrangement links TRBV6-1 to TRBJ1-3, with D possibly TRBD1 on 5 matching bases. Germline CDR1 is MNHNS and CDR2 is SASEGT. The CDR3 is made up of 15 amino acids. The V gene lost 1 base and the J gene lost 0 bases, with 7 bases spanning the gap. As DNA, the CDR3 is TGTGCCAGCAGTGAAGAAGACAGCTCTGGAAACACCATATATTTT. Translating gives CASSEEDSSGNTIYF.

V is TRBV10-1 and J is TRBJ1-1; D gene unclear. The V gene lost 1 base and the J gene lost 1 base, with 13 bases spanning the gap. The CDR3 totals 16 residues. Germline CDR1 WNHNN, CDR2 SYGVQD (reference sequence). Written as DNA, the CDR3 is TGCGCCAGCAGTGAGTTGTCCCCCATAAGGAACACTGAAGCTTTCTTT. Translating gives CASSELSPIRNTEAFF.

V gene TRBV4-1 combines with J gene TRBJ2-7, with TRBD1 matching over 10 bases. Germline assignment: CDR1 MGHRA and CDR2 YSYEKL. V dropped 1 base and J dropped 6; count of bases not matched to a gene: 6. The CDR3 has 15 residues. The DNA of the CDR3 is TGCGCCAGCAGCCAAGTTCCGGGACAGGGGACCGAGCAGTACTTC. Its translation is CASSQVPGQGTEQYF.

The CDR3 nucleotides read TGTGCCAGCAGCCTAGGACAGTCCGGCTACGAGCAGTACTTC. This encodes CASSLGQSGYEQYF. The rearrangement links TRBV7-8 to TRBJ2-7; the D gene is possibly TRBD1 (6 bases). The V and J ends lost 5 bases and 3 bases respectively, with 14 bases between them. CDR1 is SGHVS, CDR2 FQNEAQ, per germline. CDR3 size: 14 residues.

The rearrangement links TRBV7-2 to TRBJ2-1, with 11 positions matching TRBD1. V lost 3 bases, J lost 4 bases, and 8 bases stayed unmatched. Germline lookup yields CDR1 SGHTA and CDR2 FQGNSA. This CDR3 has 17 residues. CDR3 sequence reads: CASSFEPGQGVYNEQFF. DNA of the CDR3: TGTGCCAGCAGCTTTGAACCGGGACAGGGGGTATACAATGAGCAGTTCTTC.

The chain carries TRBV6-6 and TRBJ2-5; possible D gene TRBD2, 6 bases. The CDR3 sequence is 13 residues long. The V gene's germline CDR1 is MNHNY and CDR2 SVGAGI (reference sequence). The V gene lost 7 bases and the J gene lost 7 bases, with 16 bases spanning the gap. The CDR3 sequence is CASIGRFTGTQYF. The CDR3 nucleotides read TGTGCCAGCATAGGGAGGTTTACCGGGACCCAGTACTTC.

V usage is TRBV5-6 and J usage is TRBJ1-2; tentatively, D is TRBD1 (6 bases). CDR1 is SGHDT, CDR2 YYEEEE, per germline. The CDR3 is 13 residues long. V lost 4 bases and J lost 4, with 11 bases in between. CDR3 amino acids: CASSGGRVYGYTF. The CDR3 nucleotides are TGTGCCAGCAGCGGGGGGCGGGTCTATGGCTACACCTTC.

The gene calls are TRBV18 and TRBJ2-7, with D perhaps matching TRBD1 (6 bases). The CDR3 consists of 15 residues. The ends were cut back, 4 bases at V and 6 bases at J, with 19 bases in the middle. Germline loops: CDR1 KGHSH, CDR2 LQKENI. The CDR3 sequence: CASSLTGQSLLEQYF. CDR3 in DNA: TGTGCCAGCTCACTCACGGGACAATCCCTTCTCGAGCAGTACTTC.

The gene calls are TRBV27 and TRBJ2-3, with D unresolved. The CDR3 is made up of 13 amino acids. From germline, CDR1 is MNHEY and CDR2 SMNVEV (reference sequence). Trimming took off 7 bases at V and 2 bases at J, with 10 bases between the two ends. The CDR3 spells CASTVTNTDTQYF. The CDR3, as DNA: TGTGCCAGCACCGTGACAAACACAGATACGCAGTATTTT.